The 3 T cell receptor beta chains listed next were all sequenced from one sample in a study of identifying expanded T cells in peripheral blood. Measured with immunoSEQ multiplex PCR; TCRdb has only the in-frame clones, and not every one. The sample lists 45,000 to 65,000 clones, approximately 80% seen once, with around 15% in the top ten. The sample consisted of blood. The receptors originated from a person aged 18 to 75 in good health.

The V gene is TRBV7-2, the J gene TRBJ2-1; D gene ambiguous. The V and J ends lost 4 bases and 0 bases respectively, with 10 bases between them. This CDR3 contains 15 residues. The germline V gene encodes CDR1 SGHTA and CDR2 FQGNSA. The CDR3 loop reads CASSSTPRSYNEQFF. For the CDR3, the DNA is TGTGCCAGCAGCTCAACACCCCGCTCCTACAATGAGCAGTTCTTC.

The chain carries TRBV5-4 and TRBJ1-4; TRBD1 agrees at 12 bases. The CDR3 covers 16 residues. Germline values: CDR1 SGHNT, CDR2 YYREEE (reference sequence). Trimming removed 0 bases from V and 8 bases from J; junction bases left unmatched: 5. CDR3 residues: CASSLARDRGREKLFF. The CDR3 DNA sequence: TGTGCCAGCAGCTTGGCTAGGGACAGGGGGCGAGAAAAACTGTTTTTT.

Only one count was recorded for this clone. A junction boundary mismatches the germline segment, possibly from a read error. V and J are TRBV5-3 and TRBJ1-2; the D is unclear. TRBV5-3 has ORF status, its function being uncertain. The length of the CDR3 is 13 residues. CDR3 nucleotide sequence: TGTGCCAGCAGCTCCGACAACACAGCTAGAAGAACCTTC. Translating gives CASSSDNTARRTF.